These T cell receptor beta chains were read from a single sample in a study of cytomegalovirus exposure and HLA in healthy donors. Profiling relied on immunoSEQ multiplex PCR, and the TCRdb table lists in-frame clones only, not all of them. Of 130,000 or so clones in the sample, roughly 70% were seen once. The sample taken for sequencing was PBMCs. All receptors derive from a woman in her thirties or forties in good health and CMV-seropositive. Both conserved end residues are part of each CDR3. The order of the fields is D gene, V gene, J gene, clone size, CDR3 protein, CDR3 DNA. D genes are given only for firm matches. Size is stated for part of the rows, as once, few or many counts, or as a class when the clone is expanded.

>-|TRBV5-1|TRBJ2-7|once
CASSLQGVEQYF
TGCGCCAGCAGCTTGCAGGGTGTGGAGCAGTACTTC
>TRBD1|TRBV5-3|TRBJ2-4|-
CARSHHLTGWNIQYF
TGTGCCAGAAGCCATCACTTGACAGGGTGGAACATTCAGTACTTC
>TRBD1|TRBV6-5|TRBJ1-5|-
CASSHDRDMHF
TGTGCCAGCAGCCACGACAGGGACATGCATTTT
>-|TRBV4-3|TRBJ1-1|-
CASSQGVSNTEAFF
TGCGCCAGCAGCCAAGGCGTAAGTAACACTGAAGCTTTCTTT
>TRBD2|TRBV25-1|TRBJ2-1|-
CASSRTSGGIEQFF
TGTGCCAGCAGTAGGACTAGCGGGGGGATTGAGCAGTTCTTC
>-|TRBV11-2|TRBJ2-1|-
CASSLGASSYNEQFF
TGTGCCAGCAGCTTAGGTGCCAGTTCCTACAATGAGCAGTTCTTC
>TRBD2|TRBV5-4|TRBJ2-1|-
CASSGTSGGPNEQFF
TGTGCCAGCAGCGGGACTAGCGGGGGGCCAAATGAGCAGTTCTTC
>-|TRBV30|TRBJ1-1|-
CAWSPRGGLGMNTEAFF
TGTGCCTGGAGTCCCCGAGGCGGGTTGGGTATGAACACTGAAGCTTTCTTT
>TRBD2|TRBV5-5|TRBJ2-7|-
CASSLSASGAYSYEQYF
TGTGCCAGCAGCTTGAGTGCCAGCGGGGCCTACTCCTACGAGCAGTACTTC
>-|TRBV6-5|TRBJ1-4|-
CASGHRVDEKLFF
TGTGCCAGCGGGCACAGGGTGGATGAAAAACTGTTTTTT
>-|TRBV5-4|TRBJ1-4|-
CASSLNRAVNEKLFF
TGTGCCAGCAGCTTAAACAGGGCCGTGAATGAAAAACTGTTTTTT
>-|TRBV7-2|TRBJ1-2|-
CASSSREAGLKYGYTF
TGTGCCAGCAGCTCGAGGGAAGCGGGATTAAAGTATGGCTACACCTTC
>-|TRBV6-5|TRBJ1-2|-
CASRARGNGYGYTF
TGTGCCAGCAGAGCCAGGGGAAACGGCTATGGCTACACCTTC
>TRBD1|TRBV6-1|TRBJ2-7|-
CASSEGTGGPYEQYF
TGTGCCAGCAGTGAAGGGACAGGGGGCCCGTACGAGCAGTACTTC
>-|TRBV7-2|TRBJ1-2|-
CASSPGVGYGYTF
TGTGCCAGCAGCCCGGGAGTTGGCTATGGCTACACCTTC
>TRBD1|TRBV7-8|TRBJ1-1|-
CASSYGQGGTEAFF
TGTGCCAGCAGCTATGGACAGGGAGGCACTGAAGCTTTCTTT
>-|TRBV7-3|TRBJ2-7|-
CASSLDVGYEQYF
TGTGCCAGCAGCCTCGATGTCGGTTACGAGCAGTACTTC
>-|TRBV2|TRBJ2-7|-
CASGLEQYF
TGTGCCAGCGGACTCGAGCAGTACTTC
>TRBD1|TRBV30|TRBJ2-5|-
CAWGGQTIKETQYF
TGTGCCTGGGGGGGACAGACGATCAAAGAGACCCAGTACTTC
>TRBD1|TRBV6-4|TRBJ2-1|-
CASSRQGADNEQFF
TGTGCCAGCAGTCGACAGGGGGCCGACAATGAGCAGTTCTTC
>TRBD1|TRBV19|TRBJ1-6|-
CASSTRQGANSPLHF
TGTGCCAGTAGTACCAGACAGGGGGCTAATTCACCCCTCCACTTT
>-|TRBV5-6|TRBJ2-1|-
CASSLGGILYNEQFF
TGTGCCAGCAGCTTGGGAGGGATCCTCTACAATGAGCAGTTCTTC
>TRBD1|TRBV9|TRBJ2-2|-
CASSVVGAQGLNTGELFF
TGTGCCAGCAGCGTAGTCGGGGCACAGGGGCTGAACACCGGGGAGCTGTTTTTT
>-|TRBV28|TRBJ2-7|-
CASTPALENYEQYF
TGTGCCAGCACCCCAGCGCTGGAGAACTACGAGCAGTACTTC
>TRBD2|TRBV6-5|TRBJ2-1|-
CASRPDASGSLQQFF
TGTGCCAGCAGACCGGATGCTAGCGGGAGTCTGCAGCAGTTCTTC
>-|TRBV7-2|TRBJ1-6|-
CASRRSGSVRNSPLHF
TGTGCCAGCAGACGCAGCGGGAGCGTAAGGAATTCACCCCTCCACTTT
>TRBD2|TRBV7-9|TRBJ2-2|-
CASSLGTSAPGELFF
TGTGCCAGCAGCTTGGGGACTAGCGCTCCCGGGGAGCTGTTTTTT
>TRBD1|TRBV19|TRBJ2-7|-
CASSRTGAYEQYF
TGTGCCAGTAGTCGGACAGGCGCCTACGAGCAGTACTTC
>-|TRBV9|TRBJ2-7|-
CASSAQAGLGSYEQYF
TGTGCCAGCAGCGCCCAGGCGGGACTGGGATCCTACGAGCAGTACTTC
>TRBD2|TRBV19|TRBJ2-5|few
CASSMMGLAGDYGETQYF
TGTGCCAGTAGTATGATGGGACTAGCGGGGGATTATGGGGAGACCCAGTACTTC
>-|TRBV7-2|TRBJ1-1|-
CASSLVEATEAFF
TGTGCCAGCAGCTTAGTTGAGGCCACTGAAGCTTTCTTT
>TRBD2|TRBV7-2|TRBJ2-7|-
CASSTGLAVSYEQYF
TGTGCCAGCAGCACCGGACTAGCGGTTTCCTACGAGCAGTACTTC
>-|TRBV7-2|TRBJ1-1|-
CASSFGAIRTEAFF
TGTGCCAGCAGCTTTGGGGCTATAAGGACTGAAGCTTTCTTT
>-|TRBV9|TRBJ1-1|few
CASNRGQPMNTEAFF
TGTGCCAGCAATCGAGGACAGCCCATGAACACTGAAGCTTTCTTT